This T cell receptor (beta chain) was identified in a study of response to subunit inactivated influenza vaccine. TCRdb independently ran MiXCR on the RT-PCR reads; one entry per CDR3 protein. The sample holds a few hundred thousand distinct CDR3 sequences, less than 25% seen once. V was clipped by 11 bases and J by 9 bases, with 17 bases between them. Germline V gene lookup returns CDR1 MDHEN and CDR2 SYDVKM. The CDR3 loop spans 11 amino acids. The material sequenced was PBMCs from blood, taken 21 months after vaccination. The V and J genes are TRBV28 and TRBJ2-7, with D unresolved. The sequence was collected from a man aged 45 to 70 who received an inactivated influenza vaccine. The chain's CDR3 is CAGKTRSVQYF. The CDR3 DNA follows: TGTGCCGGAAAGACGCGAAGCGTGCAGTACTTC.